This TCR beta chain was retrieved from a study of blood T cell repertoires in COVID-19. The germline V and J ends were trimmed by 5 bases and 8 bases, with 16 bases remaining between them. Germline V gene lookup returns CDR1 SGHVS and CDR2 FQNEAQ. This CDR3 is built from 13 residues. Per the authors' pipeline: Quantification of nucleated cells was approximated via reference gene primer amplification. Clones were read by immunoSEQ multiplex PCR, and TCRdb kept only the in-frame ones, dropping some. The V and J calls and clone size are taken from that table; D and trimming were inferred from the DNA. This sample yields roughly 260,000 clones, of which about nine tenths are seen a single time; roughly 1.2% belongs to the top ten.

The V gene is TRBV7-8, the J gene TRBJ2-7; TRBD1 is a possible D gene (6 bases). The material sequenced was PBMCs or T cells enriched from blood (not recorded which). The receptor was derived from a human donor in a cohort exposed to, infected with or recovered from COVID-19 (not recorded which). The donor label of this sample is uncertain. CDR3 protein: CASSPNREGKQYF. In DNA, the CDR3 is TGTGCCAGCAGCCCAAACAGGGAAGGAAAGCAGTACTTC.